This T cell receptor (beta chain) was documented in a study of T cell responses to AZD1222 COVID-19 vaccine. This clone has only one observation. Its matching antigen is unknown. Assay used: immunoSEQ multiplex PCR; TCRdb lists only in-frame clones, some missing. The sample lists 85,000 to 120,000 clones, around 83% occurring once. Overall study findings and caveats: It was only a handful of AZD1222 recipients who were seropositive at baseline. A mostly white British donor set with more females was recruited, and clonal diversity was possibly underestimated.

The length of the CDR3 is 14 residues. Trimming took off 3 bases at V and 5 bases at J, with 13 bases between the two ends. Germline CDR1 and CDR2: SGHVS and FQNEAQ. The chain couples TRBV7-8 to TRBJ2-5; D is unclear. This clonotype was obtained from an adult in good health. This sample comprised peripheral blood, obtained on day 0 of AZD1222 vaccination. In DNA, the CDR3 is TGTGCCAGCAGCTTCGACACCGCAATGGAGACCCAGTACTTC. It specifies CASSFDTAMETQYF.